These T cell receptor beta chains were read from a single sample in a study of breast tumors, draining lymph nodes, adjacent tissues. TCRdb re-analysed the multiplex PCR reads in MiXCR, keeping a single row per CDR3 protein. The sample contains some 130,000 distinct CDR3 sequences, just under 20% of which appear only once. The sample comprised axillary lymph node tissue. The source of these receptors is a female donor with breast cancer. Some clones in this sample may be carry-over from other donors' samples. Each CDR3 is given with its conserved first and last residue. The D gene is left open where the match is weak. Clone size, where shown, is once, few, many, or a class for clones that have expanded.

v_gene: TRBV10-3
j_gene: TRBJ1-1
abundance: few
d_gene: NA
CDR3nt: TGTGCCATCAGTGAGTCAGTAAACACTGAAGCTTTCTTT
CDR3aa: CAISESVNTEAFF

v_gene: TRBV6-5
j_gene: TRBJ1-2
abundance: many
d_gene: TRBD1
CDR3nt: TGTGCCAGCAGTTCTGGGACAGCGGCCTATGGCTACACCTTC
CDR3aa: CASSSGTAAYGYTF

v_gene: TRBV19
j_gene: TRBJ2-5
abundance: many
d_gene: NA
CDR3nt: TGTGCCAGTAGCCAGACAACCCAAGGGAGAGAGACCCAGTACTTC
CDR3aa: CASSQTTQGRETQYF

v_gene: TRBV5-1
j_gene: TRBJ2-2
abundance: NA
d_gene: NA
CDR3nt: TGCGCCAGCAGCTTACAGAGACCGAGCACCGGGGAGCCGTTTTTT
CDR3aa: CASSLQRPSTGEPFF

v_gene: TRBV2
j_gene: TRBJ2-7
abundance: NA
d_gene: NA
CDR3nt: TGTGCCAGCAGGGACGAAGGGGTCTACTCCTACGGGCAGTACTTC
CDR3aa: CASRDEGVYSYGQYF

v_gene: TRBV11-3
j_gene: TRBJ2-4
abundance: few
d_gene: TRBD1
CDR3nt: TGTGCCAGCAGCGACGGGACAGGGGGCGGGAAAAACATTCAGTACTTC
CDR3aa: CASSDGTGGGKNIQYF

v_gene: TRBV9
j_gene: TRBJ2-1
abundance: many
d_gene: NA
CDR3nt: TGTGCCAGCAGCGTTTCGTCGGGGACCTACAATGAGCAGTTCTTC
CDR3aa: CASSVSSGTYNEQFF

v_gene: TRBV28
j_gene: TRBJ2-7
abundance: NA
d_gene: NA
CDR3nt: TGTGCCATCCAACGGGGCTCCTACGAGCAGTACTTC
CDR3aa: CAIQRGSYEQYF

v_gene: TRBV3-1
j_gene: TRBJ2-1
abundance: many
d_gene: TRBD2
CDR3nt: TGTGCCAGCGGACTTGGACTAGCGAGCAATGAGCAGTTCTTC
CDR3aa: CASGLGLASNEQFF

v_gene: TRBV25-1
j_gene: TRBJ2-6
abundance: many
d_gene: TRBD1
CDR3nt: TGTGCCAGCATCGGACAGGGGGGCTCTGGTCGGGCCAACGTCCTGACTTTC
CDR3aa: CASIGQGGSGRANVLTF

v_gene: TRBV15
j_gene: TRBJ1-4
abundance: many
d_gene: NA
CDR3nt: TGTGCCACCCATGGAGGGGCGCTTGATGAAAAACTGTTTTTT
CDR3aa: CATHGGALDEKLFF

v_gene: TRBV7-9
j_gene: TRBJ2-5
abundance: many
d_gene: TRBD2
CDR3nt: TGTGCCAGCAGCTTATCTAGCGGGGGTGAGACCCAGTACTTC
CDR3aa: CASSLSSGGETQYF

v_gene: TRBV19
j_gene: TRBJ2-6
abundance: NA
d_gene: NA
CDR3nt: TGTGCCAGTAGTGACAGGGGAGGGTCTGGGGCCAACGTCCTGACTTTC
CDR3aa: CASSDRGGSGANVLTF

v_gene: TRBV9
j_gene: TRBJ2-3
abundance: many
d_gene: TRBD1
CDR3nt: TGTGCCAGCAGCCCGCACCCGGACAGGGTACTGGCAGATACGCAGTATTTT
CDR3aa: CASSPHPDRVLADTQYF

v_gene: TRBV7-9
j_gene: TRBJ1-2
abundance: many
d_gene: TRBD1
CDR3nt: TGTGCCAGCAGTAATCCGGGACAGGGATATGGCTACACCTTC
CDR3aa: CASSNPGQGYGYTF

v_gene: TRBV6-1
j_gene: TRBJ2-2
abundance: many
d_gene: NA
CDR3nt: TGTGCCAGCATGGGGGGCTATGGTACCGGGGAGCTGTTTTTT
CDR3aa: CASMGGYGTGELFF

v_gene: TRBV4-2
j_gene: TRBJ2-7
abundance: many
d_gene: NA
CDR3nt: TGTGCCAGCAGCCAAGATACGGGGATCCCCTACGAGCAGTACTTC
CDR3aa: CASSQDTGIPYEQYF

v_gene: TRBV20-1
j_gene: TRBJ1-2
abundance: many
d_gene: TRBD1
CDR3nt: TGCAGTCCCTACTTAGACAGGGAAGCTTCTAACTATGGCTACACCTTC
CDR3aa: CSPYLDREASNYGYTF

v_gene: TRBV20-1
j_gene: TRBJ2-3
abundance: many
d_gene: TRBD2
CDR3nt: TGCAGTGCTTACGGGACTAGCGGGAGAGATACGCAGTATTTT
CDR3aa: CSAYGTSGRDTQYF

v_gene: TRBV29-1
j_gene: TRBJ2-1
abundance: many
d_gene: NA
CDR3nt: TGCAGCGTTGAAGATGGGATGGTTGAGCAGTTCTTC
CDR3aa: CSVEDGMVEQFF

v_gene: TRBV4-1
j_gene: TRBJ2-5
abundance: NA
d_gene: TRBD2
CDR3nt: TGCGCCTGCAGCCACGGAAAAAGCGGGGGGGCGGAGACCCAGTACTTC
CDR3aa: CACSHGKSGGAETQYF

v_gene: TRBV27
j_gene: TRBJ2-4
abundance: NA
d_gene: NA
CDR3nt: TGTGCCAGCAGTCCGGGCAAAAACATTCAGTACTTC
CDR3aa: CASSPGKNIQYF

v_gene: TRBV3-1
j_gene: TRBJ2-5
abundance: many
d_gene: TRBD2
CDR3nt: TGTGCCAGCAGCCAAGGCCTAGCGGGAGGGCATGCGGTCGAGACCCAGTACTTC
CDR3aa: CASSQGLAGGHAVETQYF

v_gene: TRBV15
j_gene: TRBJ1-5
abundance: once
d_gene: NA
CDR3nt: TGTGCCACCAGCAGAGGCAGAATCAATCAGCCCCAGCATTTT
CDR3aa: CATSRGRINQPQHF

v_gene: TRBV6-6
j_gene: TRBJ2-1
abundance: many
d_gene: TRBD2
CDR3nt: TGTGCCAGCAGCTCTCGATATAGCGGGGCGGGTCAGGGAAATGAGCAGTTCTTC
CDR3aa: CASSSRYSGAGQGNEQFF

v_gene: TRBV27
j_gene: TRBJ1-3
abundance: many
d_gene: NA
CDR3nt: TGTGCCAGCAGCGACACTTCTGGAAACACCATATATTTT
CDR3aa: CASSDTSGNTIYF

v_gene: TRBV5-1
j_gene: TRBJ2-6
abundance: many
d_gene: NA
CDR3nt: TGCGCCAGCAGCTTGGTGCAGGGTACAGGCTCTGGGGCCAACGTCCTGACTTTC
CDR3aa: CASSLVQGTGSGANVLTF

v_gene: TRBV7-9
j_gene: TRBJ2-1
abundance: many
d_gene: NA
CDR3nt: TGTGCCAGCAGCTTATCGGACGGGATATGGCGCAATGAGCAGTTCTTC
CDR3aa: CASSLSDGIWRNEQFF

v_gene: TRBV14
j_gene: TRBJ1-2
abundance: many
d_gene: NA
CDR3nt: TGTGCCAGCAGCCCACAAAACACCTGGGGTGGCTACACCTTC
CDR3aa: CASSPQNTWGGYTF

v_gene: TRBV6-6
j_gene: TRBJ2-5
abundance: NA
d_gene: NA
CDR3nt: NA
CDR3aa: CASSYSAREANEKLFFGSGTQYF

v_gene: TRBV19
j_gene: TRBJ2-7
abundance: NA
d_gene: NA
CDR3nt: TGTGCCAGTAGTATCTCCTGGGACCAGCACTCCTACGAGCAGTACTTC
CDR3aa: CASSISWDQHSYEQYF

v_gene: TRBV7-9
j_gene: TRBJ2-7
abundance: NA
d_gene: NA
CDR3nt: TGTGCCAGCAGCTTGGTGGGGGGTGGCGAGCAGTACTTC
CDR3aa: CASSLVGGGEQYF

v_gene: TRBV11-2
j_gene: TRBJ2-1
abundance: NA
d_gene: NA
CDR3nt: TGTGCCAGCAGCTTATTTTTCGGCGAACAGAGACCCTACAATGAGCAGTTCTTC
CDR3aa: CASSLFFGEQRPYNEQFF

v_gene: TRBV10-2
j_gene: TRBJ1-2
abundance: many
d_gene: NA
CDR3nt: TGCGCCAGCAGTGAAGAAGTAGGAGGCTACACCTTC
CDR3aa: CASSEEVGGYTF

v_gene: TRBV9
j_gene: TRBJ1-2
abundance: many
d_gene: NA
CDR3nt: TGTGCCAGCAGCGACCAGAACAACTATGGCTACACCTTC
CDR3aa: CASSDQNNYGYTF

v_gene: TRBV7-3
j_gene: TRBJ2-7
abundance: many
d_gene: TRBD1
CDR3nt: TGTGCCAGCAGCTTAACGAGGACAGGGAAACGGTACTTC
CDR3aa: CASSLTRTGKRYF

v_gene: TRBV5-1
j_gene: TRBJ1-2
abundance: many
d_gene: NA
CDR3nt: TGCGCCAGCAGCTTGGATCCAGGGATGGACTATGGCTACACCTTC
CDR3aa: CASSLDPGMDYGYTF

v_gene: TRBV7-6
j_gene: TRBJ2-7
abundance: many
d_gene: NA
CDR3nt: TGTGCCAGCAGCTTAACACAGACTTCCTACGAGCAGTACTTC
CDR3aa: CASSLTQTSYEQYF

v_gene: TRBV10-2
j_gene: TRBJ2-5
abundance: many
d_gene: NA
CDR3nt: TGCGCCAGCGGGGCTTCAGAAATGCAAGAGACCCAGTACTTC
CDR3aa: CASGASEMQETQYF

v_gene: TRBV20-1
j_gene: TRBJ2-7
abundance: many
d_gene: TRBD2
CDR3nt: TGCAGTGCTAAACCCCTTAGCGGGAGCCTCCACGAGCAGTACTTC
CDR3aa: CSAKPLSGSLHEQYF

v_gene: TRBV4-1
j_gene: TRBJ2-7
abundance: many
d_gene: TRBD1
CDR3nt: TGCGCCAGCAGCCAAGTTCGGGGACAGAGACTCTACGAGCAGTACTTC
CDR3aa: CASSQVRGQRLYEQYF

v_gene: TRBV29-1
j_gene: TRBJ2-3
abundance: NA
d_gene: TRBD2
CDR3nt: TGCAGCGTCCTCCTGGGGGGGGAGCCAGATACGCAGTATTTT
CDR3aa: CSVLLGGEPDTQYF

v_gene: TRBV20-1
j_gene: TRBJ2-5
abundance: many
d_gene: NA
CDR3nt: TGCAGTGCTAAGCCTAGCGACAACCAAGAGACCCAGTACTTC
CDR3aa: CSAKPSDNQETQYF

v_gene: TRBV15
j_gene: TRBJ2-2
abundance: many
d_gene: NA
CDR3nt: TGTGCCACCAGATTACAGGGAAGAGGGGAGCTGTTTTTT
CDR3aa: CATRLQGRGELFF

v_gene: TRBV4-1
j_gene: TRBJ2-7
abundance: many
d_gene: TRBD2
CDR3nt: TGCGCCAGCAGTCTTATAGCGGGAGGCTATACCTACGAGCAGTACTTC
CDR3aa: CASSLIAGGYTYEQYF

v_gene: TRBV5-1
j_gene: TRBJ1-4
abundance: many
d_gene: NA
CDR3nt: TGCGCCAGCAGCCTGACAGGAATTAATGAAAAACTGTTTTTT
CDR3aa: CASSLTGINEKLFF

v_gene: TRBV7-9
j_gene: TRBJ2-3
abundance: many
d_gene: TRBD2
CDR3nt: TGTGCCAGCAGCTTAGCGTTTTTCGCGGGAGGGGCGACAGATACGCAGTATTTT
CDR3aa: CASSLAFFAGGATDTQYF

v_gene: TRBV9
j_gene: TRBJ2-5
abundance: many
d_gene: TRBD1
CDR3nt: TGTGCCAGCAGCGTAGATGGCAGGGGGCGGGAGACCCAGTACTTC
CDR3aa: CASSVDGRGRETQYF